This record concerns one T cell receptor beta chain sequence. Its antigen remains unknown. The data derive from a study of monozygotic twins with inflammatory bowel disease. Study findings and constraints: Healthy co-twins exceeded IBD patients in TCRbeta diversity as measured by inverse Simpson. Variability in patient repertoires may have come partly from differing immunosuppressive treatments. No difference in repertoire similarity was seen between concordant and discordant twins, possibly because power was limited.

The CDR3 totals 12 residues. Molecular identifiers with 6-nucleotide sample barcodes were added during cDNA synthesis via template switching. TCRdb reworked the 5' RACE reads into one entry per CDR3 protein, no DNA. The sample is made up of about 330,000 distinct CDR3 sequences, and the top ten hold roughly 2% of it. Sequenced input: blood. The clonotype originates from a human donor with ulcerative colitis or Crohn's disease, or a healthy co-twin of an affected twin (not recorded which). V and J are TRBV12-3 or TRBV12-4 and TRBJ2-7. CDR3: CASTLYTGEQYF.